This T cell receptor (beta chain) derives from a study of T-cell reconstitution after alpha-beta-depleted transplantation in children listed by TCRdb under 2016. For the wider study: Using TCR repertoire profiling, the study followed T-cell immune reconstitution in a quantitative way in children after TCRalphabeta/CD19-depleted allogeneic hematopoietic cell transplantation. The full study reports these points: The frequencies of hyperexpanded clones fell over the following months, and after one year, T-cell counts and TCRbeta diversity were mostly attributed to newly produced T cells. In some patients, the high TCRbeta diversity seen at day 60 was put down to recipient T cells and intrathymic progenitors that had survived conditioning. Apparently early alphabetaT-cell count recovery about two months after transplant reportedly relied on only several hundred rapidly expanded clones derived from non-depleted graft cells.

Including the terminal cysteine and phenylalanine, the CDR3 comprises 12 residues. This entry keeps only the CDR3 DNA: 36 bases, framed from base 1. V loses 3 bases, J loses 11 bases, and the germline ends lie 8 bases apart. Comments on this clonotype: The antigen it recognizes is unknown. The record has no base qualities; no much larger clone is one base away.

The treatment or condition tag for this specimen amounts to: allogeneic hematopoietic cell transplantation with graft depleted of TCRalphabeta T cells and CD19 B cells. The transplant recipients were children given TCRalphabeta/CD19-depleted allogeneic hematopoietic cell grafts. Library creation used PCR. Instrument used: Illumina HiSeq 2500. To normalize quantification of the TCRbeta repertoire, the TCR libraries were built with molecular barcoding that relied on unique molecular identifiers. TCRdb trimmed public reads at Q25 via fastp, called clones via MiXCR and kept in-frame beta chains. Rows matching on CDR3 protein sequence are summarized as one entry with the most common DNA and genes. Within this sample are under 250,000 distinct CDR3 sequences, with approximately 19% of them counted one time only. The top ten constitute roughly two fifths of the sample.

This TCR was recovered from a male patient under 10 years old who had a stem cell transplant for acute lymphoblastic leukemia, so the T cells may come from the graft donor. The chain is made from TRBV12-3 or TRBV12-4 and TRBJ1-6; a confident D gene designation cannot be given. This material consisted of PBMCs, mostly from graft donor cells, taken 360 days after TCRalphabeta/CD19-depleted stem cell transplant. The CDR3 corresponds to CASSLGGTPLHF. At the DNA level, the sequence is TGTGCCAGCAGTTTGGGCGGGACACCCCTCCACTTT.